The clone carrying this T cell receptor (beta chain) occurred many times. Its antigen is as yet unknown. The CDR3 consists of 15 residues. Deletions cut 2 bases from V and 0 bases from J, with 5 bases between. Germline-derived CDR1 and CDR2 are MGHDK and SYGVNS. The source of the sample is a study of CD8 T cells in ankylosing spondylitis. Findings and limits, study-wide: Within ankylosing spondylitis blood, a TCR beta motif made up of eight or nine highly homologous variants appeared to be characteristic.

5'-RACE, quantitative and with molecular barcodes, yielded the TCR beta libraries. TCRdb reanalysed the 5' RACE reads using MiXCR and keeps one entry per CDR3 protein. The sample comprises 200,000 to 250,000 distinct CDR3 sequences, around 17% of which are singletons, and about 44% rests with the top ten. This TCR came from a male donor with ankylosing spondylitis. Sequencing used blood, either unsorted or a sorted T cell fraction (not recorded which). The rearrangement joins TRBV25-1 to TRBJ1-6, with no clear D. CDR3 region: CASSEEFSYNSPLHF. In DNA, the CDR3 is TGTGCCAGCAGTGAAGAGTTCTCCTATAATTCACCCCTCCACTTT. The entire variable domain, with the rest obtained from reference TRBV25-1 and TRBJ1-6, is as follows: EADIYQTPRYLVIGTGKKITLECSQTMGHDKMYWYQQDPGMELHLIHYSYGVNSTEKGDLSSESTVSRIRTEHFPLTLESARPSHTSQYLCASSEEFSYNSPLHFGNGTRLTVT.